A selection of T cell receptor beta chains follows, all from one sample in a study of T cells in Graves' hyperthyroidism and ophthalmopathy. TCRdb reprocessed the multiplex PCR reads via MiXCR and lists one record per CDR3 protein. Found here are around 700,000 distinct CDR3 sequences, around a third of them singletons; the top ten hold around 32%. The sequenced sample was blood. The source of these receptors is a middle-aged woman with Graves' hyperthyroidism. The CDR3 runs from the conserved cysteine through the conserved F or W. The order of the fields is clone size, V gene, D gene, J gene, CDR3 DNA, CDR3 protein. D genes are given only for firm matches. Clone size is shown for a subset of rows, as once, few, many or a class of expanded clone.

many	TRBV5-6	.	TRBJ1-2	TGTGCCAGCAGCGTACTGTGGACAAACTATGGCTACACCTTC	CASSVLWTNYGYTF
.	TRBV18	.	TRBJ1-1	TGTGCCAGCTCACAAGAGACTGAAGCTTTCTTT	CASSQETEAFF
few	TRBV7-9	TRBD2	TRBJ2-5	TGTGCCAGCAGCTTGGGAGCTAGCGGGTACCAAGAGACCCAGTACTTC	CASSLGASGYQETQYF
.	TRBV6-1	TRBD1	TRBJ1-2	TGTGCCAGCACCTCATCCGGGACAGGGGACGGAAGCTATGGCTACACCTTC	CASTSSGTGDGSYGYTF
many	TRBV20-1	TRBD2	TRBJ2-5	TGCAGTGCGAAGGGCGCGCGGGAGGGCCAAGAGACCCAGTACTTC	CSAKGAREGQETQYF
few	TRBV5-1	.	TRBJ1-2	TGCGCCAGCAGCTTGGCTATTGCTGGGTATGGCTACACCTTC	CASSLAIAGYGYTF
many	TRBV11-3	.	TRBJ2-6	TGTGCCAGCAGCTTCATGGGACTCTCTGGGGCCAACGTCCTGACTTTC	CASSFMGLSGANVLTF
many	TRBV12-3/TRBV12-4	.	TRBJ1-5	TGTGCCAGCAGTTTACTGTCGGGCAATCAGCCCCAGCATTTT	CASSLLSGNQPQHF
few	TRBV7-2	.	TRBJ2-7	TGTGCCAGCAGCTTATGGGGGACGGTCGAGCAGTACTTC	CASSLWGTVEQYF
few	TRBV5-1	.	TRBJ2-7	TGCGCCAGCAGCCCCCAGGCAGCTACCTACGAGCAGTACTTC	CASSPQAATYEQYF
.	TRBV7-6	.	TRBJ1-1	TGTGCCGGCAGCTTAGGGGGGGTTAGGAAAACTGAAGCTTTCTTT	CAGSLGGVRKTEAFF
.	TRBV7-8	TRBD1	TRBJ1-2	TGTGCCAGCTCACCACAGGGACAGGGAGAAGATGGCTACACCTTC	CASSPQGQGEDGYTF
many	TRBV6-2/TRBV6-3	.	TRBJ1-5	TGTGCCAGCAGTCTCTCGTGGGTACAGCCCCAGCATTTT	CASSLSWVQPQHF
few	TRBV7-9	.	TRBJ2-3	TGTGCCAGCAGCTCGCAGGGAGGCACAGATACGCAGTATTTT	CASSSQGGTDTQYF
.	TRBV5-6	TRBD1	TRBJ2-7	TGTGCCAGCAGCTTGTTGACAGGGGATTCTATCGAGCAGTACTTC	CASSLLTGDSIEQYF
.	TRBV5-1	.	TRBJ2-3	TGCGCCAGCTGGGCGTACGGCGCCTTTTCGGGGGGCCGCACAGATACGCAGTATTTT	CASWAYGAFSGGRTDTQYF
.	TRBV4-3	.	TRBJ1-1	TGCGCCAGCAGCCAAGATCAGGGGAATATCGCTGAAGCTTTCTTT	CASSQDQGNIAEAFF
many	TRBV7-9	.	TRBJ1-2	TGTGCCAGCAGCCTTAAGCGGGATTCTAACTATGGCTACACCTTC	CASSLKRDSNYGYTF
few	TRBV7-9	.	TRBJ2-6	TGTGCCAGCAGCTTGGAGGCGGGTGGGGCCAACGTCCTGACTTTC	CASSLEAGGANVLTF
.	TRBV6-6	.	TRBJ1-1	TGTGCCAGCAGTCAGTCATTCGGTGATATGATCGGCAAAGCTTTCTTT	CASSQSFGDMIGKAFF
many	TRBV19	.	TRBJ2-7	TGTGCCAGTAGTATAGTAGGGGGCTACGAGCAGTACTTC	CASSIVGGYEQYF
once	TRBV7-9	.	TRBJ1-6	TGTGCCAGCGGCCGGGACTCCTATAATTCACCCCTCCACTTT	CASGRDSYNSPLHF
few	TRBV6-1	.	TRBJ2-5	TGTGCCAGCAGTGTTGGAGGGTACCCAGAGACCCAGTACTTC	CASSVGGYPETQYF
.	TRBV25-1	TRBD1	TRBJ1-1	TGTGCCAGCTGGGGACAGGTCACGGGGAACACTGAAGCTTTCTTT	CASWGQVTGNTEAFF